This entry lists 31 T cell receptor beta chains sequenced from one sample in a study of blood T cell repertoires in COVID-19 (dated by TCRdb to about 2020). The library came from the immunoSEQ multiplex PCR assay. This immuneACCESS table, as held by TCRdb, lists in-frame sequences with V and J called but not all clones. Of the missing ones, under half trace to an unresolved V gene in checked studies; the others have no known cause. A total of 65,000 or so clones appear in this sample, more than 80% of them only once. 15% of the sample is held by the ten biggest clonotypes. Sequenced input: peripheral blood. The source of these receptors is an elderly man with acute or convalescent COVID-19.

This chain uses TRBV6-1 with TRBJ1-1, with 12 positions matching TRBD1. The germline V gene has CDR1 MNHNS and CDR2 SASEGT. The CDR3 is 16 amino acids. V was clipped by 3 bases and J by 1 base; unmatched bases: 3. Here the CDR3 DNA reads TGTGCCAGCAGTGAGGGACAGGGGGCAGGGAACACTGAAGCTTTCTTT. Residues: CASSEGQGAGNTEAFF.

This chain joins TRBV12-5 and TRBJ2-5; maybe TRBD2 (5 bases). The CDR3 runs to 14 residues. Trimming took off 4 bases at V and 2 bases at J, with 11 bases between the two ends. Germline lookup yields CDR1 LGHNT and CDR2 FRNRAP. The CDR3 here is CASGSETRQETQYF. CDR3 bases: TGTGCTAGTGGTTCGGAAACTAGACAAGAGACCCAGTACTTC.

CDR3 sequence reads: CASSLILGGNTEAFF. The CDR3 DNA reads TGTGCCAGCAGTTTAATCTTAGGAGGGAACACTGAAGCTTTCTTT. J is TRBJ1-1 and V is TRBV27; no clear D. V shed 2 bases and J shed 1 base, with 11 bases lying between them. The CDR3 runs 15 residues. Germline CDR1 reads MNHEY; CDR2 reads SMNVEV (reference sequence).

This chain uses TRBV25-1 with TRBJ1-6; 8 bases align to TRBD1. J gave up 12 bases and V 4 bases, and 8 bases lay outside the gene matches. There are 14 residues in the CDR3. CDR1 and CDR2 from the germline V gene are MGHDK and SYGVNS. The DNA of the CDR3 is TGTGCCAGCAGTGCGGACAGGGTAGGAGTACCCCTCCACTTT. This gives the protein CASSADRVGVPLHF.

The V gene is TRBV6-5, the J gene TRBJ1-5; TRBD1 matches at 10 bases. This CDR3 is 16 amino acids long. Trimming removed 2 bases from V and 7 bases from J; junction bases left unmatched: 8. The germline CDR1 and CDR2 sequences are MNHEY and SVGAGI. CDR3 protein: CASSYGTGVREQPQHF. The DNA of the CDR3 is TGTGCCAGCAGTTACGGGACAGGGGTACGCGAGCAGCCCCAGCATTTT.

This clone was observed a few times. The V gene is TRBV6-5, the J gene TRBJ1-5, with D possibly matching TRBD1 (5 bases). The length of the CDR3 is 14 residues. V dropped 6 bases and J dropped 5 bases, with 14 bases sitting between them. Germline loops: CDR1 MNHEY, CDR2 SVGAGI. CDR3 in amino acids: CASRQTEEDQPQHF. As DNA, the CDR3 is TGTGCCAGCAGACAGACAGAAGAGGATCAGCCCCAGCATTTT.

The rearrangement links TRBV28 to TRBJ1-2; TRBD1 agrees at 7 bases. The CDR3 has 14 amino acids. V dropped 6 bases and J dropped 0; count of bases not matched to a gene: 4. Germline values: CDR1 MDHEN, CDR2 SYDVKM. CDR3: CASSQGGANYGYTF. In nucleotides, the CDR3 is TGTGCCAGCAGCCAGGGGGGAGCTAACTATGGCTACACCTTC.

The rearrangement links TRBV27 to TRBJ2-1, with TRBD1 matching 8 bases. The CDR3 length is 15 residues. CDR1 is MNHEY and CDR2 is SMNVEV in the germline V gene (reference sequence). V lost 1 base and J lost 5; bases outside the gene matches: 4. The CDR3 coding sequence is TGTGCCAGCAGTTTATGGACAGGGTGGAACAATGAGCAGTTCTTC. As protein: CASSLWTGWNNEQFF.

The rearrangement uses TRBV2 and TRBJ2-1, with 10 bases fitting TRBD1. The V gene end was trimmed by 4 bases and the J gene end by 2 bases; junction bases not matched to a gene: 2. Germline V gives CDR1 SNHLY, CDR2 FYNNEI. The CDR3 is 15 residues long. CDR3: CASSGQGAAYNEQFF. In nucleotides, the CDR3 is TGTGCCAGCAGTGGACAGGGGGCGGCCTACAATGAGCAGTTCTTC.

The gene calls are TRBV3-1 (or the pseudogene TRBV3-2) and TRBJ2-3; the match to TRBD1 covers 12 bases. The germline V gene encodes CDR1 LGHDT and CDR2 YNNKEL (reference sequence). V lost 4 bases, J lost 2 bases, and 1 base stayed unmatched. This CDR3 is built from 15 residues. CDR3 residues: CASSRGQGATDTQYF. The CDR3 DNA reads as TGTGCCAGCAGCCGGGGACAGGGGGCCACAGATACGCAGTATTTT.

The rearrangement links TRBV12-2 to TRBJ1-1; the table names TRBD1, a call not compared with the DNA. TRBV12-2 is a listed pseudogene. CDR3 size: 16 residues. CDR3 sequence (DNA): TGTGCAAGTCGCTTAGCGCCCAGGGGGCGGGTCACTGAAGCTTTCTTT. It encodes CASRLAPRGRVTEAFF.

The chain employs TRBV7-8 and TRBJ1-3; 8 positions agree with TRBD1. There are 14 residues in the CDR3. Germline V gene data show CDR1 as SGHVS and CDR2 as FQNEAQ. With 5 bases clipped from V and 6 bases from J, the junction kept 6 bases outside the gene matches. This chain's CDR3 is CASSPGQGKNTIYF. For the CDR3, the DNA is TGTGCCAGCAGCCCCGGACAGGGTAAAAACACCATATATTTT.

This chain joins TRBV27 and TRBJ2-1; D might be TRBD2 (6 bases). The length of the CDR3 is 15 residues. The V gene lost 1 base and the J gene lost 6 bases, with 13 bases spanning the gap. The germline V gene has CDR1 MNHEY and CDR2 SMNVEV (reference sequence). The DNA for the CDR3 is TGTGCCAGCAGTTTATACCGGGACTTGCCCAATGAGCAGTTCTTC. Translation gives CASSLYRDLPNEQFF.

The chain combines TRBV2 with TRBJ2-4, with D possibly being TRBD1 (6 bases). Trimming removed 7 bases at V and 8 bases at J, with 18 bases between. The germline V gene has CDR1 SNHLY and CDR2 FYNNEI. This CDR3 spans 14 amino acids. CDR3 residues: CASTSDIEGDIQYF. The CDR3 region has the DNA TGTGCCAGCACTTCGGACATTGAGGGGGACATTCAGTACTTC.

The rearrangement joins TRBV1 to TRBJ1-5; the table assigns TRBD1, which was not confirmed against the DNA. TRBV1 is a pseudogene segment. This CDR3 is 14 amino acids long. CDR3 coding DNA: TGCACCAGCAGCTTGGACAGGGACAATCAGCCCCAGCATTTT. Residues: CTSSLDRDNQPQHF.

The chain carries TRBV11-2 and TRBJ2-2, with a possible D match to TRBD2 (5 bases). V was shortened by 0 bases and J by 4 bases, with 6 bases between the two germline ends. In germline, CDR1 is SGHAT, CDR2 FQNNGV. The length of the CDR3 is 14 residues. The CDR3 DNA reads TGTGCCAGCAGCTTAGATGGGAGCACCGGGGAGCTGTTTTTT. Its translation is CASSLDGSTGELFF.

J is TRBJ1-2 and V is TRBV18; 11 nucleotides line up with TRBD1. Germline V gene data show CDR1 as KGHSH and CDR2 as LQKENI. Trimming cost V 2 bases and J 6 bases; bases outside gene matches: 5. There are 15 residues in the CDR3. CDR3 coding DNA: TGTGCCAGCTCACCAGGACAGGGGGCGTCGAATGGCTACACCTTC. Encoded protein: CASSPGQGASNGYTF. The full variable domain, completed using reference TRBV18 and TRBJ1-2, is NAGVMQNPRHLVRRRGQEARLRCSPMKGHSHVYWYRQLPEEGLKFMVYLQKENIIDESGMPKERFSAEFPKEGPSILRIQQVVRGDSAAYFCASSPGQGASNGYTFGSGTRLTVV.

This clone was recorded once. V gene TRBV11-1 combines with J gene TRBJ2-5, with 7 nucleotides matching TRBD2. V lost 4 bases and J lost 3; bases outside the gene matches: 11. The germline gives CDR1 SGHAT, CDR2 FQDESV (reference sequence). This CDR3 is built from 16 residues. The CDR3 reads CASSSGLASGKETQYF. CDR3 bases: TGTGCCAGCAGCTCGGGGTTGGCTAGCGGAAAAGAGACCCAGTACTTC.

A single count supports this clone. This sequence joins TRBV5-4 and TRBJ1-2; TRBD1 matches at 7 bases. In germline, CDR1 is SGHNT, CDR2 YYREEE (reference sequence). The CDR3 is 15 residues long. The junction had 3 bases not matched to a gene; V was cut back by 1 base and J by 0 bases. The CDR3 nucleotides are TGTGCCAGCAGCTTGAGTCAGGGGGCTAACTATGGCTACACCTTC. This gives the protein CASSLSQGANYGYTF. The entire variable domain, with the rest obtained from reference TRBV5-4 and TRBJ1-2, is as follows: ETGVTQSPTHLIKTRGQQVTLRCSSQSGHNTVSWYQQALGQGPQFIFQYYREEENGRGNFPPRFSGLQFPNYSSELNVNALELDDSALYLCASSLSQGANYGYTFGSGTRLTVV.

This clone was observed a single time. CDR3 amino acids: CASSQGPNEKLFF. In DNA, the CDR3 is TGTGCCAGCAGTCAGGGTCCTAATGAAAAACTGTTTTTT. The rearrangement links TRBV25-1 to TRBJ1-4; a weak D match, TRBD1 (5 bases). Trimming cost V 5 bases and J 3 bases, with 7 bases left between them. The length of the CDR3 is 13 residues. Per the germline V gene, CDR1 is MGHDK and CDR2 is SYGVNS.

This chain links TRBV5-4 with TRBJ1-4, with TRBD1 identical over 12 bases. The ends lost 3 bases at V and 8 bases at J; junction bases unmatched: 14. Germline CDR1 and CDR2: SGHNT and YYREEE (reference sequence). The CDR3 extends over 18 amino acids. CDR3 sequence reads: CASSSLPGQGARGEKLFF. The CDR3, as DNA: TGTGCCAGCAGCTCACTACCGGGACAGGGGGCGCGTGGGGAAAAACTGTTTTTT.

V is TRBV10-1 and J is TRBJ2-3; 11 bases match TRBD2. The germline gives CDR1 WNHNN, CDR2 SYGVQD (reference sequence). The CDR3 covers 15 residues. V was pared by 4 bases and J by 3 bases, with 3 bases of the junction left unmatched. Here the CDR3 reads CASSGTSGGTDTQYF. DNA of the CDR3: TGCGCCAGCAGTGGTACTAGCGGGGGTACAGATACGCAGTATTTT.

The CDR3 is CASSDRDRRNEKLFF. In DNA, the CDR3 is TGTGCCAGCAGCGACCGGGACAGGCGTAATGAAAAACTGTTTTTT. The chain carries TRBV14 and TRBJ1-4; 8 nucleotides match TRBD1. The V gene end was trimmed by 5 bases and the J gene end by 4 bases; junction bases not matched to a gene: 6. This CDR3 region has 15 residues. The V gene's germline CDR1 is SGHDN and CDR2 FVKESK.

This clone was counted a few times. The gene calls are TRBV19 and TRBJ1-2; TRBD1 agrees at 7 bases. Per the germline V gene, CDR1 is LNHDA and CDR2 is SQIVND (reference sequence). CDR3 length: 14 residues. Trimming took 6 bases from V and 6 from J; bases not matched to a gene: 10. This CDR3 reads CASRGKGGANGYTF. CDR3 in DNA: TGTGCCAGTAGAGGGAAAGGGGGCGCGAATGGCTACACCTTC.

The chain uses TRBV7-8 and TRBJ1-2, with D tentatively TRBD1 (5 bases). Germline CDR1 is SGHVS and CDR2 is FQNEAQ. Deletions cut 3 bases from V and 5 bases from J, with 16 bases between. The CDR3 totals 15 residues. The CDR3 region is CASSFVHPGIYGYTF. CDR3 bases: TGTGCCAGCAGCTTCGTCCACCCAGGGATTTATGGCTACACCTTC.

The J gene is TRBJ1-5, the V gene TRBV15; perhaps TRBD1 as D (5 bases). This CDR3 has 16 amino acids. Germline-derived CDR1 and CDR2 are LNHNV and YYDKDF (reference sequence). Trimming removed 5 bases from V and 0 bases from J, with 14 bases in between. The CDR3: CATSLGMGLSNQPQHF. The DNA for the CDR3 is TGTGCCACCAGCCTGGGGATGGGGCTTAGCAATCAGCCCCAGCATTTT.

V gene TRBV7-8 combines with J gene TRBJ1-2, with 8 bases aligning to TRBD1. CDR1 is SGHVS, CDR2 FQNEAQ, per germline. This CDR3 is built from 15 residues. V was pared by 5 bases and J by 1 base, with 6 bases of the junction left unmatched. CDR3 amino acids: CASSQRTGINYGYTF. The CDR3 coding sequence is TGTGCCAGCAGCCAAAGGACAGGGATTAACTATGGCTACACCTTC.

The V call is TRBV3-1 (or the pseudogene TRBV3-2), the J call TRBJ1-6, with D possibly matching TRBD1 (6 bases). V lost 1 base and J lost 13, with 14 bases in between. Looked up from germline, CDR1 is LGHDT and CDR2 is YNNKEL (reference sequence). The CDR3 totals 14 residues. CDR3 protein: CASSQAGQYLPLHF. CDR3 DNA: TGTGCCAGCAGCCAAGCGGGACAATATCTCCCCCTCCACTTT.

This clone appeared many times. CDR3 sequence reads: CASSLSLAGQETQYF. The CDR3 DNA reads as TGTGCCAGCAGCTTAAGTCTAGCGGGTCAAGAGACCCAGTACTTC. The genes are TRBV7-9 and TRBJ2-5, with TRBD2 identical over 8 bases. V gave up 2 bases and J gave up 2 bases; unmatched junction bases: 4. Germline CDR1 and CDR2: SEHNR and FQNEAQ (reference sequence). The CDR3 extends over 15 amino acids.

The gene calls are TRBV27 and TRBJ1-2; 8 bases are shared with TRBD1. Looked up from germline, CDR1 is MNHEY and CDR2 is SMNVEV (reference sequence). J gave up 7 bases and V 0 bases, and 7 bases lay outside the gene matches. The CDR3 loop spans 15 amino acids. The CDR3 coding sequence is TGTGCCAGCAGTTTATCGGGGGCAGGGGGCTTTGGCTACACCTTC. It specifies CASSLSGAGGFGYTF.

This chain joins TRBV7-2 and TRBJ1-6; D might be TRBD1 (6 bases). Trimming removed 3 bases at V and 6 bases at J, with 12 bases between. The CDR3 contains 15 residues. The V gene's germline CDR1 is SGHTA and CDR2 FQGNSA. The DNA of the CDR3 is TGTGCCAGCAGCTTGGGTACAGGGACTAATTCACCCCTCCACTTT. Amino acid sequence: CASSLGTGTNSPLHF.